The clone carrying this T cell receptor (beta chain) was detected many times. Its antigen is not identified. The sample comes from a study of response to subunit inactivated influenza vaccine. Points from the study as a whole: T cells newly recruited by each seasonal influenza vaccination are few, the authors suggested.

TCRdb used MiXCR to reprocess the RT-PCR reads, holding one entry per CDR3 protein. The data hold around 470,000 distinct CDR3 sequences, with 6% to 9% observed a single time. Trimming took 0 bases from V and 0 from J; bases not matched to a gene: 6. The germline CDR1 and CDR2 sequences are SGHKS and YYEKEE (reference sequence). The length of the CDR3 is 16 residues. This TCR derives from a man aged 50 to 69 who received an inactivated influenza vaccine. Source: PBMCs from blood, taken 23 to 25 months after vaccination. This chain joins TRBV5-5 and TRBJ2-7; TRBD1 aligns across 7 bases. CDR3 in DNA: TGTGCCAGCAGCTTGGAGGGGGCGGTGAGCTCCTACGAGCAGTACTTC. It translates to CASSLEGAVSSYEQYF.